This TCR beta chain is from a study of cytomegalovirus exposure and HLA in healthy donors. Primers: 60 Vbeta forward and 13 Jbeta reverse. The repertoire was sequenced with immunoSEQ multiplex PCR; TCRdb's copy has only in-frame clones and lacks some. The data contain roughly 150,000 clones, over 70% of them singletons. Looked up from germline, CDR1 is LNHDA and CDR2 is SQIVND (reference sequence). This CDR3 is built from 14 residues. V trimming: 4 bases; J trimming: 0 bases; junction bases outside the gene matches: 2. This clone was counted only a few times. The antigen remains undetermined. Points from the study as a whole: The authors later found most CMV-associated TCR beta chains appeared HLA-restricted.

Sequences were obtained from PBMCs. This TCR came from a boy younger than 10 in good health and CMV-seronegative. The V call is TRBV19, the J call TRBJ2-5, with TRBD1 matching 7 bases. The CDR3 is CASSTTGNQETQYF. The CDR3 DNA follows: TGTGCCAGTAGTACGACAGGGAACCAAGAGACCCAGTACTTC.